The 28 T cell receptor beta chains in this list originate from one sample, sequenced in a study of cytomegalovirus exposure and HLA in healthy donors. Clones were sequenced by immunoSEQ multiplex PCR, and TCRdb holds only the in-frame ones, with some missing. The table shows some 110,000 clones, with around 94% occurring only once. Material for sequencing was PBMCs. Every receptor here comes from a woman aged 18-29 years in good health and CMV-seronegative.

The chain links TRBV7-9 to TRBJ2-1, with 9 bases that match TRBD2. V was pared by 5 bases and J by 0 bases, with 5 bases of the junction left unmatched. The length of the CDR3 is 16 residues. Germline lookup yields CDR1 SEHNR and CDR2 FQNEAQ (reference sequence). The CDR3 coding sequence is TGTGCCAGCAGCAAAGGGACTAGCCGCTCCTACAATGAGCAGTTCTTC. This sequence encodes CASSKGTSRSYNEQFF.

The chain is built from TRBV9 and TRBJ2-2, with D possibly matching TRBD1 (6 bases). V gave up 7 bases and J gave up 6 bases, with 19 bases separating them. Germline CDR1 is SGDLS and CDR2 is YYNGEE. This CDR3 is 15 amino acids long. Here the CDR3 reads CASAFPGARAGELFF. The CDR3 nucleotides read TGTGCCAGCGCTTTCCCAGGGGCTCGCGCCGGGGAGCTGTTTTTT.

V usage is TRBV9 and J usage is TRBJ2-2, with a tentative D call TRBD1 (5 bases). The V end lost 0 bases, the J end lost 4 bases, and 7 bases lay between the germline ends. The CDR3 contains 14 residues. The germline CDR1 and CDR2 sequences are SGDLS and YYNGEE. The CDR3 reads CASSVVQGTGELFF. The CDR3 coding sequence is TGTGCCAGCAGCGTAGTCCAGGGCACCGGGGAGCTGTTTTTT. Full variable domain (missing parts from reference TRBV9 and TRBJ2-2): DSGVTQTPKHLITATGQRVTLRCSPRSGDLSVYWYQQSLDQGLQFLIQYYNGEERAKGNILERFSAQQFPDLHSELNLSSLELGDSALYFCASSVVQGTGELFFGEGSRLTVL.

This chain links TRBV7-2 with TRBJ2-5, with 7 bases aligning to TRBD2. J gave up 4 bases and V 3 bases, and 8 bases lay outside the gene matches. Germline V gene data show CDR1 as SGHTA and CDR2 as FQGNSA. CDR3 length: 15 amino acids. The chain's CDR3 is CASSFKTRELETQYF. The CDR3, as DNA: TGTGCCAGCAGCTTTAAAACGCGGGAGTTAGAGACCCAGTACTTC.

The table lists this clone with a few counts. CDR3 sequence: CASSPESERVYF. The CDR3 DNA follows: TGTGCCAGCAGCCCAGAGAGCGAGCGCGTGTATTTT. This sequence joins TRBV11-2 and TRBJ2-3; D remains unclear. The V gene's germline CDR1 is SGHAT and CDR2 FQNNGV. V gave up 5 bases and J gave up 14 bases, with 17 bases separating them. This CDR3 region has 12 residues.

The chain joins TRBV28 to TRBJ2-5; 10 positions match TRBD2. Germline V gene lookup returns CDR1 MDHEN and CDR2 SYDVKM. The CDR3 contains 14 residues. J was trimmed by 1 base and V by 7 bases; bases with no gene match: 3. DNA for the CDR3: TGTGCCAGCAAGCCTAGCGGGGGCCAAGAGACCCAGTACTTC. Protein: CASKPSGGQETQYF.

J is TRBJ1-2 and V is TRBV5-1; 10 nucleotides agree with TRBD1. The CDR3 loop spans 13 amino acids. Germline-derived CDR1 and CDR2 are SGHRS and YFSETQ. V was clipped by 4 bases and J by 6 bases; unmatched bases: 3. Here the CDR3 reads CASSPGTGDGYTF. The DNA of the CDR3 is TGCGCCAGCAGCCCCGGGACAGGGGATGGCTACACCTTC.

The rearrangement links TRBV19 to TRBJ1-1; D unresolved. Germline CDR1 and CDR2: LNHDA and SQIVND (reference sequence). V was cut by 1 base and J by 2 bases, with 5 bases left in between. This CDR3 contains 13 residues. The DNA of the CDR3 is TGTGCCAGTAGTATAGGCGTCAACACTGAAGCTTTCTTT. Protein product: CASSIGVNTEAFF.

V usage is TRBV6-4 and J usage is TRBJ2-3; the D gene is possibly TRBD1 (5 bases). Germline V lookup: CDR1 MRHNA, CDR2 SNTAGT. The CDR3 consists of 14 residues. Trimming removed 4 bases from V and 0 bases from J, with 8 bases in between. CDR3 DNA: TGTGCCAGCAGTGCTCAGGGAAGCACAGATACGCAGTATTTT. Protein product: CASSAQGSTDTQYF.

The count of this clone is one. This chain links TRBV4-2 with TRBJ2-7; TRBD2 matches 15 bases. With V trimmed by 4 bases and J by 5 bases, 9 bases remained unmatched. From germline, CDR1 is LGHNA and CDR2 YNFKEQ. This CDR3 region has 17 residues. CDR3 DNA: TGTGCCAGCAGCCTCGGACTAGCGGGGGGGCCAGGCCACGAGCAGTACTTC. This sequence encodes CASSLGLAGGPGHEQYF.

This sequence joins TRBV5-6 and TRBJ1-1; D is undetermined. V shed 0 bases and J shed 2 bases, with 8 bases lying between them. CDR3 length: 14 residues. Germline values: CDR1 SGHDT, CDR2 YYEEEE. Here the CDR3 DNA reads TGTGCCAGCAGCTTGGGACTGCACAACACTGAAGCTTTCTTT. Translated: CASSLGLHNTEAFF. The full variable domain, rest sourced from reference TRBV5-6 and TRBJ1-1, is DAGVTQSPTHLIKTRGQQVTLRCSPKSGHDTVSWYQQALGQGPQFIFQYYEEEERQRGNFPDRFSGHQFPNYSSELNVNALLLGDSALYLCASSLGLHNTEAFFGQGTRLTVV.

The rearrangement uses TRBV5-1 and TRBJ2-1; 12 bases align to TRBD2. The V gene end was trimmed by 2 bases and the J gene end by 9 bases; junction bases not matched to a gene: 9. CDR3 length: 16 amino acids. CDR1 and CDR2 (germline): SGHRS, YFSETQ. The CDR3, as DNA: TGCGCCAGCAGCTTTGGGACTAGCGGGCTACTAGGTGAGCAGTTCTTC. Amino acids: CASSFGTSGLLGEQFF.

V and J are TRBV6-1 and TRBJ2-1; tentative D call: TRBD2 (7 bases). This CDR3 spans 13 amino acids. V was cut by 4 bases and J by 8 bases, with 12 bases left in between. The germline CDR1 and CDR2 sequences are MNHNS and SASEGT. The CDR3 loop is CASSVRGGHEQFF. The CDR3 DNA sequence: TGTGCCAGCAGTGTCAGGGGAGGGCATGAGCAGTTCTTC.

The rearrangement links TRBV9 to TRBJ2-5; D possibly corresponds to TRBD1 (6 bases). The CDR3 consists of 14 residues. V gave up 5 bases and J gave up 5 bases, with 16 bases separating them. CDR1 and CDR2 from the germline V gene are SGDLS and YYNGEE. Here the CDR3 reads CASSGRQASETQYF. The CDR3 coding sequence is TGTGCCAGCAGTGGGAGACAGGCGTCCGAGACCCAGTACTTC.

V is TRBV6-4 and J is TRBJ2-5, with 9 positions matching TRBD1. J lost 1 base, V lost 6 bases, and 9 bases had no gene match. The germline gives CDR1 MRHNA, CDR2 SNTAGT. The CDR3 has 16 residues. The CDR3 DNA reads TGTGCCAGCAGGATAGGACAGGGGCAGACCCAAGAGACCCAGTACTTC. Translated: CASRIGQGQTQETQYF.

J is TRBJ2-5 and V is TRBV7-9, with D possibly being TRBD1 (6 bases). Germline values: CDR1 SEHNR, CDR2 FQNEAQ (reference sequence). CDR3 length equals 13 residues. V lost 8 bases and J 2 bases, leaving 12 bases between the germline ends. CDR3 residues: CASVRGSQETQYF. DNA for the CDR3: TGTGCCAGCGTTAGGGGGTCACAAGAGACCCAGTACTTC.

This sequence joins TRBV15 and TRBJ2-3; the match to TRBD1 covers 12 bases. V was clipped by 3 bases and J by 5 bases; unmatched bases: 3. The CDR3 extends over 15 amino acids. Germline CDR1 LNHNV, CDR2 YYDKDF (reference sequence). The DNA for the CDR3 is TGTGCCACCAGCAGGGGACAGGGGGCGGGAGATACGCAGTATTTT. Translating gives CATSRGQGAGDTQYF. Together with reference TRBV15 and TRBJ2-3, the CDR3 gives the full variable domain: DAMVIQNPRYQVTQFGKPVTLSCSQTLNHNVMYWYQQKSSQAPKLLFHYYDKDFNNEADTPDNFQSRRPNTSFCFLDIRSPGLGDTAMYLCATSRGQGAGDTQYFGPGTRLTVL.

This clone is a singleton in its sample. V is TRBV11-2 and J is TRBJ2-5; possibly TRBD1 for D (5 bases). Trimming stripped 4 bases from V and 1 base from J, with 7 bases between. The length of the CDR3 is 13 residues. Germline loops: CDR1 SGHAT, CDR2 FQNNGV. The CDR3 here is CASSSDIQETQYF. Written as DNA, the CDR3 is TGTGCCAGCAGCTCGGACATCCAAGAGACCCAGTACTTC.

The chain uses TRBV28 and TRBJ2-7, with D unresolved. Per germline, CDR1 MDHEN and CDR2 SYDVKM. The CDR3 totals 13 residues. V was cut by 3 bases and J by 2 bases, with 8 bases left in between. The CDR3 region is CASSFQVTYEQYF. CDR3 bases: TGTGCCAGCAGTTTTCAGGTCACCTACGAGCAGTACTTC.

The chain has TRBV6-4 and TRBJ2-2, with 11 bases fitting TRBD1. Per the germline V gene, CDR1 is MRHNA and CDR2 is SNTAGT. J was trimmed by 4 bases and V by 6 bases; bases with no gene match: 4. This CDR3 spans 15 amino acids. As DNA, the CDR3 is TGTGCCAGCAGCCCCGGGACAGGGGGCACCGGGGAGCTGTTTTTT. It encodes CASSPGTGGTGELFF.

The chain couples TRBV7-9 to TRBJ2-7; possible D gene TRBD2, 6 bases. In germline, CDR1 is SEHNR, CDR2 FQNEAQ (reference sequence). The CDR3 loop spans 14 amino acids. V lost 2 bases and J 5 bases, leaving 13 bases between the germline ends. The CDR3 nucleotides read TGTGCCAGCAGCTTACAACTGGAGGGAGACGAGCAGTACTTC. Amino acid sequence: CASSLQLEGDEQYF.

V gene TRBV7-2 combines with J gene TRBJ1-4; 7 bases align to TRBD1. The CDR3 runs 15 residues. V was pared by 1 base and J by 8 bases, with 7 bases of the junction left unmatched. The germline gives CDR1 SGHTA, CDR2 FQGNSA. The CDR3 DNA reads TGTGCCAGCAGCTTAGGTGGACAGGCCCGGGAAAAACTGTTTTTT. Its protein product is CASSLGGQAREKLFF.

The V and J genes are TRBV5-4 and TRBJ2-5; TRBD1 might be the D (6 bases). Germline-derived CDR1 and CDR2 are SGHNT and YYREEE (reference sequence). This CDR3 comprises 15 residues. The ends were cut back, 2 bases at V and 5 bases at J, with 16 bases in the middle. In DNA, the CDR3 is TGTGCCAGCAGCTTTAGGGCAGGGGTGGAGGAGACCCAGTACTTC. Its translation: CASSFRAGVEETQYF.

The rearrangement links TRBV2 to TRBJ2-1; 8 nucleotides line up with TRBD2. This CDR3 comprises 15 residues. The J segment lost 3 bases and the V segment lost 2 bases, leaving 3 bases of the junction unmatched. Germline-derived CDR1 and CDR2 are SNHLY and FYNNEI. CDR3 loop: CASSEQRESYNEQFF. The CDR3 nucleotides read TGTGCCAGCAGTGAACAGCGGGAGAGCTACAATGAGCAGTTCTTC.

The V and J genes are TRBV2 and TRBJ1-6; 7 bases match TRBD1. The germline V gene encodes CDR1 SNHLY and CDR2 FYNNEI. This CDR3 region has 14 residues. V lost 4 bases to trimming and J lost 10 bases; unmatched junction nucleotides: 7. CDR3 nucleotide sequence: TGTGCCAGCAGTGGACAGGGAAAGGGCTCACCCCTCCACTTT. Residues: CASSGQGKGSPLHF.

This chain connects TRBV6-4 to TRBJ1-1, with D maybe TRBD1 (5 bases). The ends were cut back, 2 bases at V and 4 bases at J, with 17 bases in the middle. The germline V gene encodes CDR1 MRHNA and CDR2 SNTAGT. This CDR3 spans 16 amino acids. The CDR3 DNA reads TGTGCCAGCAGTGACCGGGCGGGGGACGGAGGCACTGAAGCTTTCTTT. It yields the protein CASSDRAGDGGTEAFF.

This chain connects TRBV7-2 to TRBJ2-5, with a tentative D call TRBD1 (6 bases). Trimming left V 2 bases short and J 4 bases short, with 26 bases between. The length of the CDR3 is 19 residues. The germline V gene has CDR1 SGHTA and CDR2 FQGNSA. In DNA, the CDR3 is TGTGCCAGCAGCTTATTCAGAATACTAACAGGGAACAGCCCAGAGACCCAGTACTTC. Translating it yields CASSLFRILTGNSPETQYF.

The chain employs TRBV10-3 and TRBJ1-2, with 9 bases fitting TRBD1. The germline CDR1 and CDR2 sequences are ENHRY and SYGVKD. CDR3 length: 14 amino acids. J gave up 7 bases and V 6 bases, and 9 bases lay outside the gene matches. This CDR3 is CAIRPGTGRPGYTF. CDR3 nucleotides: TGTGCCATCAGGCCGGGGACAGGGAGACCTGGCTACACCTTC.